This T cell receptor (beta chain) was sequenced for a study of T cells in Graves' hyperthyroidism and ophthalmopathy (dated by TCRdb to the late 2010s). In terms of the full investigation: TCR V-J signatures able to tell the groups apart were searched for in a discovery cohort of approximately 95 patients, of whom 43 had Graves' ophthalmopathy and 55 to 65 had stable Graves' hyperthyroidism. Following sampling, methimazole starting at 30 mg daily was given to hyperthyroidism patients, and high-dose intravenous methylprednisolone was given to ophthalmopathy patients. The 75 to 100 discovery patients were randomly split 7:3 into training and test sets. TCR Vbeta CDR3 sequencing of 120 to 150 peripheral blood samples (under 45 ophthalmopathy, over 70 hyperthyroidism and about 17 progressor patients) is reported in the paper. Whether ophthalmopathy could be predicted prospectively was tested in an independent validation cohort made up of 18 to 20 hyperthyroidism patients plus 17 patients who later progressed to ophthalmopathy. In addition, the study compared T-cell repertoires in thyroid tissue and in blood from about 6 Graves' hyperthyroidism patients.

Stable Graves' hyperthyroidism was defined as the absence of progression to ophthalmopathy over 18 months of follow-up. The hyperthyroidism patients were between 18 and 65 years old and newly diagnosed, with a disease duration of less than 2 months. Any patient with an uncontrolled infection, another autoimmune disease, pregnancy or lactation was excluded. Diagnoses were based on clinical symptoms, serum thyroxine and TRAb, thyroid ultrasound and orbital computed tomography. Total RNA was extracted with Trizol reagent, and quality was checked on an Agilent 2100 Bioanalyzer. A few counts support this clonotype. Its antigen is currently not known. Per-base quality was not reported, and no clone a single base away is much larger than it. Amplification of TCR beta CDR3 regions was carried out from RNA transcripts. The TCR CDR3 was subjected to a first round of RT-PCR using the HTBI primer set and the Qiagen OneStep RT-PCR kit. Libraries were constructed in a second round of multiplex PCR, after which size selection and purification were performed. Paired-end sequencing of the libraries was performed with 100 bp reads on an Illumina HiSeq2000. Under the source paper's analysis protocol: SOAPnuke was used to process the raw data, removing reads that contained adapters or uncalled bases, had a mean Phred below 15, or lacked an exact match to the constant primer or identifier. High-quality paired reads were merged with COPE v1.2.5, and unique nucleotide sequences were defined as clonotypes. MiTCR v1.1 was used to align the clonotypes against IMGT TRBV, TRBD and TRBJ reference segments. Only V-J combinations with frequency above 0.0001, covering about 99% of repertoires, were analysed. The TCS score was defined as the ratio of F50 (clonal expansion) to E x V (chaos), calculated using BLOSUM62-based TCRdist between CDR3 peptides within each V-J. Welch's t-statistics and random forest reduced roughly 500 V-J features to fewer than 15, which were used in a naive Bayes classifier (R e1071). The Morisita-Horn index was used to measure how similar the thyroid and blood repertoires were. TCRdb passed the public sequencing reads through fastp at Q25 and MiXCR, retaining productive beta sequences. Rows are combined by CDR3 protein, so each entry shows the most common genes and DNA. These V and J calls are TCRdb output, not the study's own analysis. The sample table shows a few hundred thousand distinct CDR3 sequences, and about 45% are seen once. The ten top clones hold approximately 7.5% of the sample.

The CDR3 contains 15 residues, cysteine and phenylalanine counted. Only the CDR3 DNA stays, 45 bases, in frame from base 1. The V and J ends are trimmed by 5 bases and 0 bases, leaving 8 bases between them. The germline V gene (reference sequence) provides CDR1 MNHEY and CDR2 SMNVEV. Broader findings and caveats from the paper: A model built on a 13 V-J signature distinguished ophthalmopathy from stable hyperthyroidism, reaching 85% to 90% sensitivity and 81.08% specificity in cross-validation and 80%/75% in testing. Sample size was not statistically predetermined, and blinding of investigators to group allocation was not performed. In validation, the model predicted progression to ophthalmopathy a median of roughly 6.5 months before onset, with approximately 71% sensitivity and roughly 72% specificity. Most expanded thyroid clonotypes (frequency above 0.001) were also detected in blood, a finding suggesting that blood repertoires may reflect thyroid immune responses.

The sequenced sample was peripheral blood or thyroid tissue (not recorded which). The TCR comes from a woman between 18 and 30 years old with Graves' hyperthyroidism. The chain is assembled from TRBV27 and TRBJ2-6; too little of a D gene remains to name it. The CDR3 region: CASSTLISGANVLTF. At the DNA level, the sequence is TGTGCCAGCAGTACACTCATCTCTGGGGCCAACGTCCTGACTTTC.